The sequence of this T cell receptor (beta chain) was determined in a study of T cells in Graves' hyperthyroidism and ophthalmopathy. CDR3 length: 11 residues. Germline V gene sequence: CDR1 MNHEY, CDR2 SVGEGT. V was cut by 5 bases and J by 4 bases, with 4 bases left in between. RNA transcripts were the template for amplifying TCR beta CDR3 regions. An initial round of RT-PCR targeting the TCR CDR3 relied on the HTBI primer set. Via MiXCR, TCRdb re-called the multiplex PCR reads, giving one row per CDR3 protein. This table holds some 560,000 distinct CDR3 sequences, around 13% found once. The definition of stable Graves' hyperthyroidism was no ophthalmopathy progression within 18 months. Each patient was aged 18 to 65 and had newly diagnosed hyperthyroidism of under 2 months' duration. Uncontrolled infection, other autoimmune disease, pregnancy or lactation excluded patients.

Specimen: blood. This TCR was sampled from a woman aged 40-49 years with Graves' hyperthyroidism. This chain connects TRBV6-2 or TRBV6-3 to TRBJ2-3; the D is unclear. The chain's CDR3 is CASSAADTQYF. CDR3 bases: TGTGCCAGCAGTGCTGCAGATACGCAGTATTTT.